The 19 T cell receptor beta chains presented below share a single source sample, sequenced in a study of tumor and adjacent non-tumor tissue in lung cancer. Three rounds of nested PCR, following a modified ARM-PCR protocol, produced the TCRbeta library. TCRdb redid the calling of the multiplex PCR reads with MiXCR, one entry per CDR3 protein. This sample carries more than 85,000 distinct CDR3 sequences, approximately 71% of them seen once, and the ten largest clones take 37%. This sample's RNA came from whole unsorted tissue. What was sequenced was lung tumor tissue. The receptors shown here come from a woman aged 60-70 years with non-small cell lung cancer.

This clonotype was picked up a small number of times. The V and J genes are TRBV28 and TRBJ1-5, with TRBD1 matching over 7 bases. V was pared by 4 bases and J by 4 bases, with 7 bases of the junction left unmatched. CDR3 length equals 15 residues. The germline CDR1 and CDR2 sequences are MDHEN and SYDVKM. This CDR3 reads CASSYRGIRNQPQHF. The CDR3 bases are TGTGCCAGCAGTTACAGGGGAATAAGGAATCAGCCCCAGCATTTT.

Note on this clonotype: A single base separates this from a much larger clone, so it may be a read error. The chain carries TRBV14 and TRBJ1-1; D is unresolved. CDR1 is SGHDN and CDR2 is FVKESK in the germline V gene. The CDR3 has 13 residues. CDR3 in amino acids: CASSPFSNNEAFF. The CDR3 DNA reads as TGTGCCAGCAGCCCATTTTCCAACAATGAAGCTTTCTTT.

For this clonotype: One end of the junction does not line up with germline, which may come from a read error. The chain is built from TRBV20-1 and TRBJ2-5, with D possibly TRBD2 on 5 matching bases. Per the germline V gene, CDR1 is DFQATT and CDR2 is SNEGSKA (reference sequence). The CDR3 is 13 residues long. The CDR3 protein is CSALTRGHETQYF. The CDR3 coding sequence is TGCAGTGCTTTAACTAGAGGCCATGAGACACAGTACTTC.

The gene calls are TRBV28 and TRBJ2-2; tentative D call: TRBD2 (6 bases). Germline-derived CDR1 and CDR2 are MDHEN and SYDVKM. There are 14 residues in the CDR3. Trimming shortened V by 6 bases and J by 7 bases, and 15 bases separated the two germline ends. The DNA for the CDR3 is TGTGCCAGCAGCTACGGGACTGAGATCGGGGAGCTGTTTTTT. It specifies CASSYGTEIGELFF.

Concerning this clonotype itself: No conserved phenylalanine or tryptophan is present at the end of the CDR3, so a read error is the likely explanation. The CDR3 here is CATRIQGYSYEQYI. The CDR3 DNA reads TGTGCCACTAGAATACAGGGGTACTCCTACGAGCAGTACATC. This rearrangement joins TRBV12-3 or TRBV12-4 to TRBJ2-7, with 7 bases matching TRBD1. The CDR3 has 14 residues. J lost 0 bases, V lost 10 bases, and 9 bases had no gene match.

The V and J genes are TRBV20-1 and TRBJ2-3; tentatively, D is TRBD1 (5 bases). The J call is doubtful: the DNA matches TRBJ1-5 better. Germline CDR1 DFQATT, CDR2 SNEGSKA (reference sequence). The CDR3 loop spans 14 amino acids. The CDR3 bases are TGCAGTGCTGGACAAGCGGGGGGGTCTGATACGCAGCATTTT. It codes for CSAGQAGGSDTQHF.

Turning to this clonotype: Mismatch with germline at one junction end may stem from a read error. The V and J genes are TRBV20-1 and TRBJ1-5; D gene ambiguous. The germline CDR1 and CDR2 sequences are DFQATT and SNEGSKA (reference sequence). CDR3 size: 12 residues. The CDR3 DNA follows: TGCAGTGTCGGGAGACACTATCAGTCCCAGCATTTT. Its protein product is CSVGRHYQSQHF.

The chain carries TRBV28 and TRBJ2-4; 8 bases agree with TRBD1. V dropped 7 bases and J dropped 2; count of bases not matched to a gene: 13. Germline CDR1 and CDR2: MDHEN and SYDVKM. This CDR3 has 17 amino acids. The CDR3 bases are TGTGCCAGCAATAGTCCACAGGGGGGACTCACCAAAAACATTCAGTACTTC. This codes for CASNSPQGGLTKNIQYF.

About this clonotype: Given a much more abundant clone one base away, this may be a read error. In DNA, the CDR3 is TGCAATGCTAGAGATTATGGGGGGACGGGGATGTTCTACGAGCAGTACTTC. This encodes CNARDYGGTGMFYEQYF. The V call is TRBV20-1, the J call TRBJ2-7, with D maybe TRBD2 (6 bases). CDR1 is DFQATT and CDR2 is SNEGSKA in the germline V gene (reference sequence). The length of the CDR3 is 17 residues.

On this clonotype itself: A single base separates this from a much larger clone, so it may be a read error. This CDR3 is missing its conserved last phenylalanine or tryptophan, likely due to a read error. The chain uses TRBV28 and TRBJ2-5, with a possible D match to TRBD1 (6 bases). The CDR3 consists of 14 residues. Trimming left V 7 bases short and J 2 bases short, with 14 bases between. Germline-derived CDR1 and CDR2 are MDHEN and SYDVKM. CDR3 nucleotides: TGTGCCAGCATGGTCTGGGGGCGTCAAGAGACCCAGTACTTA. This gives the protein CASMVWGRQETQYL.

This clonotype has ten or more counts. The DNA for the CDR3 is TGTGCCAGCAGTTACTCGAAACAGGGCAAAAACATTCAGTACTTC. Translating it yields CASSYSKQGKNIQYF. This chain connects TRBV6-2 or TRBV6-3 to TRBJ2-4; tentatively, D is TRBD1 (6 bases). The V and J ends lost 0 bases and 3 bases respectively, with 9 bases between them. Per germline, CDR1 MNHEY and CDR2 SVGEGT. The CDR3 runs to 15 residues.

Only one count was recorded for this clonotype. Since no conserved phenylalanine or tryptophan closes the CDR3, a read error is the likely cause. V and J are TRBV20-1 and TRBJ2-4; D is possibly TRBD1 or TRBD2 (5 bases each). This CDR3 has 15 amino acids. Germline V gene lookup returns CDR1 DFQATT and CDR2 SNEGSKA (reference sequence). The V and J ends lost 8 bases and 6 bases respectively, with 23 bases between them. The CDR3: CSTINSREGRNIQYY. DNA for the CDR3: TGCAGTACTATTAATAGCAGGGAAGGGAGAAACATTCAGTACTAC.

To note about this clonotype: An end of the junction does not agree with germline; a read error may underlie this. V usage is TRBV4-3 and J usage is TRBJ2-3; 8 bases are shared with TRBD2. The germline gives CDR1 LGHNA, CDR2 YSLEER. The length of the CDR3 is 16 residues. The CDR3 reads CASSQDPAGGTDTQYF. The CDR3 nucleotides are TGCGCCAGCAGCCAAGATCCTGCGGGAGGAACGGATACACAGTATTTT.

Comments on this clonotype: A read error may be the cause here, since a much bigger clone is one base away. The chain recombines TRBV6-5 with TRBJ2-3; D is ambiguous. Germline CDR1 MNHEY, CDR2 SVGAGI. Trimming pared 4 bases from V and 0 bases from J, leaving 8 bases between. This CDR3 is built from 14 residues. The DNA for the CDR3 is TGTGCCAGCAGTTGGTGTACTAGCACAGATACGCAGTATTTT. This encodes CASSWCTSTDTQYF.

Regarding this clonotype: A much larger clonotype is one base distant, so this may be a read error. This chain connects TRBV6-6 to TRBJ2-2, with D perhaps assigned TRBD1 or TRBD2 (5 bases each). The CDR3 totals 17 residues. Germline V gives CDR1 MNHNY, CDR2 SVGAGI (reference sequence). The CDR3 coding sequence is TGTGTCAGCGCCCCAGTTGGGGCGGGCGCGAACACCGGGGAGCTGTTTTTT. Translation gives CVSAPVGAGANTGELFF.

There are a few counts of this clonotype. V gene TRBV6-1 combines with J gene TRBJ2-7; 7 bases agree with TRBD1. The germline gives CDR1 MNHNS, CDR2 SASEGT. Losses at the gene ends were 5 bases for V and 5 bases for J; bases not matched to a gene: 12. This CDR3 has 15 amino acids. The DNA of the CDR3 is TGTGCCAGCAGTCCCACGGGACAGAAAAGGGACGAGCAGTACTTC. This translates into CASSPTGQKRDEQYF.

A remark on this clonotype: At one of its ends the junction is not consistent with the germline gene, which may arise from a read error. V gene TRBV11-2 combines with J gene TRBJ2-1, with 8 bases lining up with TRBD1. There are 14 residues in the CDR3. Germline V CDR1 and CDR2: SGHAT, FQNNGV. The CDR3 DNA reads as TGTACCAGCAGCTTTTCCGACAGGGGAGATGAGCAGTCCTTC. It codes for CTSSFSDRGDEQSF.

As for this clonotype: Because the CDR3 is missing its conserved closing phenylalanine or tryptophan, this is likely a read error. The chain employs TRBV11-2 and TRBJ2-7, with D perhaps given as TRBD1 or TRBD2 (5 bases each). The CDR3 consists of 14 residues. V was clipped by 8 bases and J by 8 bases, with 22 bases between them. Per germline, CDR1 SGHAT and CDR2 FQNNGV. The CDR3 coding sequence is TGTGCCAGCGGTTGGGACCGCGGAGGATACAAGCAGTACTTA. Translated: CASGWDRGGYKQYL.

With respect to this clonotype: Since a much larger clone is just one base distant, this may be a read error. J is TRBJ1-5 and V is TRBV6-1, with D uncertain. CDR1 is MNHNS and CDR2 is SASEGT in the germline V gene. The CDR3 is made up of 13 amino acids. The CDR3, as DNA: TGTGCCAGGAGTGAAACGGCCAATCAGCCCCAGCATTTT. This sequence encodes CARSETANQPQHF.